This section outlines one T cell receptor (beta chain) sequence together with its context. The sample is drawn from a study of blood T cell repertoires in COVID-19. Study details: The study drew acute and convalescent COVID-19 samples from the United States, Italy and Spain.

Germline V CDR1 and CDR2: SGHNT, YYREEE (reference sequence). The V gene lost 0 bases and the J gene lost 7 bases, with 22 bases spanning the gap. CDR3 size: 17 residues. Produced via immunoSEQ multiplex PCR; TCRdb's table is partial and in-frame only. The sample carries roughly 160,000 clones, 84% recorded once. This sequence joins TRBV5-4 and TRBJ2-5; TRBD1 is a possible D gene (6 bases). Input material: peripheral blood. The TCR was taken from a woman of 80 years or more with COVID-19, enrolled during active disease. The CDR3 nucleotides read TGTGCCAGCAGCTTGGCTACAGGGACACGATTCTTAGGGACCCAGTACTTC. Translating gives CASSLATGTRFLGTQYF.